The present T cell receptor (beta chain) was sequenced within a study of PD-1 blockade in classical Hodgkin lymphoma. For the study at large: A 3 mg/kg intravenous dose of nivolumab was received by patients every 2 weeks.

Looked up from germline, CDR1 is SGHRS and CDR2 is YFSETQ. This CDR3 has 14 amino acids. V was shortened by 4 bases and J by 1 base, with 11 bases between the two germline ends. Exposure to brentuximab vedotin varied, and each patient had relapsed following autologous stem cell transplantation. Out of thawed PBMCs, magnetic negative selection purified CD4+ T cells. Profiling relied on immunoSEQ multiplex PCR, and the TCRdb table lists in-frame clones only, not all of them. This sample has about 12,000 clones, with 85% to 90% found just once. This TCR was sampled from a human donor with classical Hodgkin lymphoma. Sequenced material: CD4+ T cells from blood, taken at baseline. This rearrangement joins TRBV5-1 to TRBJ2-5; D might be TRBD1 (5 bases). The CDR3 here is CASSGTGIQETQYF. CDR3 DNA: TGCGCCAGCAGCGGAACAGGAATCCAAGAGACCCAGTACTTC.